Listed below are T cell receptor beta chains from one sample, sequenced in a study of regulatory T cells in long-lasting Graves disease. TCRdb fed the multiplex PCR reads into MiXCR, producing one record per CDR3 protein. Here the sample spans 300,000 to 500,000 distinct CDR3 sequences, 20% to 25% being singletons. Sequenced material: peripheral blood mononuclear cells (PBMCs), taken when the disease was refractory, from a patient treated with antithyroid drugs. The receptors originated from a female donor with Graves disease. The CDR3 runs from the conserved cysteine through the conserved F or W. The D gene is left open where the match is weak. Clone size is not always given. Where it is, it says once, few, many or a class for expanded clones.

clone size	D gene	J gene	V gene	CDR3 protein	CDR3 DNA
.	.	TRBJ1-2	TRBV12-3/TRBV12-4	CASSPGGLGDGGYTF	TGTGCCAGCAGCCCCGGGGGGTTGGGGGATGGGGGCTACACCTTC
many	TRBD2	TRBJ2-7	TRBV6-1	CATVGLAGDNEQYF	TGTGCCACCGTGGGCCTAGCGGGAGATAACGAGCAGTACTTC
many	TRBD1	TRBJ1-2	TRBV27	CASTPTPGQVYGYTF	TGTGCCAGCACCCCGACTCCGGGACAGGTCTATGGCTACACCTTC
many	.	TRBJ2-7	TRBV7-2	CASSLSHGDLEQYF	TGTGCCAGCAGCTTATCACACGGTGACCTGGAGCAGTACTTC
.	.	TRBJ2-2	TRBV5-5	CASNRYTGELFF	TGTGCCAGCAATAGGTACACCGGGGAGCTGTTTTTT
.	.	TRBJ1-5	TRBV19	CASGGAGSPQHF	TGTGCCAGTGGAGGGGCTGGCTCGCCCCAGCATTTT
many	.	TRBJ2-2	TRBV7-2	CASSLESGELFF	TGTGCCAGCAGCTTAGAGTCCGGGGAGCTGTTTTTT
many	.	TRBJ1-2	TRBV7-2	CASSTGRFGYTF	TGTGCCAGCAGCACGGGACGTTTCGGCTACACCTTC
many	TRBD1	TRBJ1-1	TRBV12-3/TRBV12-4	CASTPRGRYTEAFF	TGTGCCAGCACTCCCAGGGGGCGGTACACTGAAGCTTTCTTT
few	.	TRBJ2-7	TRBV7-3	CASSLGDFPSRGQKWEQYF	TGTGCCAGCAGCTTGGGGGACTTCCCAAGCCGGGGACAAAAGTGGGAGCAGTACTTC
few	.	TRBJ2-5	TRBV10-3	CAISDEGRTEQETQYF	TGTGCCATCAGTGATGAGGGGAGAACAGAACAAGAGACCCAGTACTTC
many	TRBD1	TRBJ2-7	TRBV5-1	CASSPGQAGGYEQYF	TGCGCCAGCAGCCCCGGACAGGCTGGGGGCTACGAGCAGTACTTC
.	.	TRBJ2-1	TRBV10-2	CASSEITGAPHNEQFF	TGCGCCAGCAGTGAGATAACGGGAGCTCCCCACAATGAGCAGTTCTTC
.	TRBD1	TRBJ1-2	TRBV7-2	CASSAQGQGHGYTF	TGTGCCAGCAGCGCTCAGGGACAGGGGCATGGCTACACCTTC
few	TRBD2	TRBJ2-7	TRBV7-6	CASSWGLAGVPEQYF	TGTGCCAGCAGCTGGGGACTAGCGGGAGTGCCCGAGCAGTACTTC
.	.	TRBJ2-5	TRBV9	CASSVGPLETQYF	TGTGCCAGCAGCGTAGGGCCACTGGAGACCCAGTACTTC
.	.	TRBJ1-4	TRBV11-2	CASSLSPLNENLFF	TGTGCCAGCAGCTTAAGTCCTCTAAATGAAAACCTGTTTTTT
.	TRBD2	TRBJ2-1	TRBV10-3	CAISESRGLAGWPIDEQFF	TGTGCCATCAGTGAGTCCAGAGGACTAGCGGGCTGGCCGATAGATGAGCAGTTCTTC
few	.	TRBJ2-7	TRBV4-1	CASSQDPGPTNYEQYF	TGCGCCAGCAGCCAAGACCCGGGACCCACCAACTACGAGCAGTACTTC
many	.	TRBJ1-1	TRBV24-1	CATSDLLPVRCAEAFF	TGTGCCACCAGTGATTTGTTGCCAGTGAGGTGCGCTGAAGCTTTCTTT
.	.	TRBJ1-3	TRBV6-1	CASTHYGNTIYF	TGTGCCAGCACCCATTACGGAAACACCATATATTTT
many	.	TRBJ1-6	TRBV7-8	CASSLASTGGNSPLHF	TGTGCCAGCAGCTTAGCCTCAACAGGCGGTAATTCACCCCTCCACTTT
few	.	TRBJ1-2	TRBV12-3/TRBV12-4	CASSFRQLGYTF	TGTGCCAGCAGTTTTCGACAGCTTGGCTACACCTTC
few	.	TRBJ2-7	TRBV7-8	CASSPLGASSYEQYF	TGTGCCAGCAGCCCCCTCGGGGCAAGCTCCTACGAGCAGTACTTC